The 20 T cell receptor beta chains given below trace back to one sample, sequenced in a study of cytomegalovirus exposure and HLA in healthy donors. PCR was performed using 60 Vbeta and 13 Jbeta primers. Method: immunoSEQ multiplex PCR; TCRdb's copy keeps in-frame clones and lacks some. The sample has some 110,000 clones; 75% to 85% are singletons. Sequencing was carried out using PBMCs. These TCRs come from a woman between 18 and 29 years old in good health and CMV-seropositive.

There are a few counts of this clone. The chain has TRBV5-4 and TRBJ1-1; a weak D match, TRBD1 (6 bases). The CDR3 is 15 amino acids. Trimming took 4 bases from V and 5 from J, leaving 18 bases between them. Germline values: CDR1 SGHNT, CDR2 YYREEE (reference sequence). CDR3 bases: TGTGCCAGCAGCCTAGGCGCCCGGGACACTACTGAAGCTTTCTTT. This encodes CASSLGARDTTEAFF.

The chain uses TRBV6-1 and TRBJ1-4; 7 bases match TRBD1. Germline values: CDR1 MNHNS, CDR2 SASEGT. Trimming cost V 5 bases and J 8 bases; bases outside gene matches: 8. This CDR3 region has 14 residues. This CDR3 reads CASSQDRFGEKLFF. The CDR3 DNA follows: TGTGCCAGCAGTCAGGACAGGTTTGGGGAAAAACTGTTTTTT.

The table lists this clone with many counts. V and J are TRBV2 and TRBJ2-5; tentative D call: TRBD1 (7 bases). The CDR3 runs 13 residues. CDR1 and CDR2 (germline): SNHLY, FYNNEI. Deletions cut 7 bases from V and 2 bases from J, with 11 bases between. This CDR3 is CASTRDSQETQYF. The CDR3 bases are TGTGCCAGCACGCGGGACAGTCAAGAGACCCAGTACTTC.

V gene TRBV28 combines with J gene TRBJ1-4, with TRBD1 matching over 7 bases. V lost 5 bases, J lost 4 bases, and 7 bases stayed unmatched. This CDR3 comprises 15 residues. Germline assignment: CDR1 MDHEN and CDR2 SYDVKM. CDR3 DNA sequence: TGTGCCAGCAGTCCCGGGACAGTTCTTAATGAAAAACTGTTTTTT. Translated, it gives CASSPGTVLNEKLFF.

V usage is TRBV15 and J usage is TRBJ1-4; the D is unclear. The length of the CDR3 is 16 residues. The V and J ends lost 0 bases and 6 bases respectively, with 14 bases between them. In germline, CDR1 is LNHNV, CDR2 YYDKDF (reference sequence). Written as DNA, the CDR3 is TGTGCCACCAGCAGAGATCGCCGAGGCGGGGATGAAAAACTGTTTTTT. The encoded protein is CATSRDRRGGDEKLFF.

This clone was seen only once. CDR3 region: CASSFTPGQGDEKLFF. CDR3 coding DNA: TGTGCCAGCAGCTTTACTCCGGGACAGGGGGACGAAAAACTGTTTTTT. The chain is built from TRBV7-9 and TRBJ1-4, with 11 bases identical to TRBD1. The J segment lost 8 bases and the V segment lost 3 bases, leaving 8 bases of the junction unmatched. Germline V gene data show CDR1 as SEHNR and CDR2 as FQNEAQ (reference sequence). The CDR3 contains 16 residues.

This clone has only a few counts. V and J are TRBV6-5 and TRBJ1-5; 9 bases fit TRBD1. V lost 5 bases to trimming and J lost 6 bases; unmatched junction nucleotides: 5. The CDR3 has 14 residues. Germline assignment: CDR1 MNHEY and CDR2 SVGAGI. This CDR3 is CASSRQGVGQPQHF. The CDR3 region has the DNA TGTGCCAGCAGTAGACAGGGGGTAGGTCAGCCCCAGCATTTT.

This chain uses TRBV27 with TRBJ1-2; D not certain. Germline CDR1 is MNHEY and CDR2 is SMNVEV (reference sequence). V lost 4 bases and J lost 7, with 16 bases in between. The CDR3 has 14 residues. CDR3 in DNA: TGTGCCAGCAGTTCCCGGGATGAGATGTTTGGCTACACCTTC. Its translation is CASSSRDEMFGYTF.

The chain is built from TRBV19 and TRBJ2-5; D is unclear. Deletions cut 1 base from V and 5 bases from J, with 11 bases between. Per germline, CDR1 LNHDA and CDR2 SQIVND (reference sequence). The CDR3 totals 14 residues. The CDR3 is CASSIGPALETQYF. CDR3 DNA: TGTGCCAGTAGTATAGGTCCAGCGTTGGAGACCCAGTACTTC.

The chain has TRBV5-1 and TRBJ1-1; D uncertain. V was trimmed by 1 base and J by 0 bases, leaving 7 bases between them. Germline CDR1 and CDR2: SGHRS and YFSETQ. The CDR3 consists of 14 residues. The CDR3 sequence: CASSLLSMNTEAFF. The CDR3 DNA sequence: TGCGCCAGCAGCTTGCTGAGTATGAACACTGAAGCTTTCTTT.

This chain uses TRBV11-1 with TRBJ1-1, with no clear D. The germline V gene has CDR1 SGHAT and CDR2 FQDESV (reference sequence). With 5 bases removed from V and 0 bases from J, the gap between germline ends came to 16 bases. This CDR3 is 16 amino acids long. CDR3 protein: CASSVWRGELNTEAFF. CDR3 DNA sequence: TGTGCCAGCAGCGTCTGGCGGGGAGAGCTGAACACTGAAGCTTTCTTT.

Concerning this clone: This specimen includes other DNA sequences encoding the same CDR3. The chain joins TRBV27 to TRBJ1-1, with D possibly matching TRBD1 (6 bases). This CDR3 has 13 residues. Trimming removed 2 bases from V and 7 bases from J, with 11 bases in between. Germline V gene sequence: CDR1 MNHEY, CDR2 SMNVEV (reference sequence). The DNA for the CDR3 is TGTGCCAGCAGTTTAACAGGGTTGGGTGAAGCTTTCTTT. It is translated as CASSLTGLGEAFF.

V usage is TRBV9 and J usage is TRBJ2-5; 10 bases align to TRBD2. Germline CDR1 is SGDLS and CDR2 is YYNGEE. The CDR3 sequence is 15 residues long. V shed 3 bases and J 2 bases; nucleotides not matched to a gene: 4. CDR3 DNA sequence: TGTGCCAGCAGCGACGGACTAGCGGTTCAAGAGACCCAGTACTTC. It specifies CASSDGLAVQETQYF.

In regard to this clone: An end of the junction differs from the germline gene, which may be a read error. CDR3 nucleotide sequence: TGTGCTAGCAGCGCAGGGCCCCACTGGGCCAACGTCCTGACTTTC. Amino acid sequence: CASSAGPHWANVLTF. J is TRBJ2-6 and V is TRBV7-7; weak D call: TRBD1 (5 bases). Germline V gives CDR1 SSHAT, CDR2 FNYEAQ (reference sequence). The CDR3 consists of 15 residues.

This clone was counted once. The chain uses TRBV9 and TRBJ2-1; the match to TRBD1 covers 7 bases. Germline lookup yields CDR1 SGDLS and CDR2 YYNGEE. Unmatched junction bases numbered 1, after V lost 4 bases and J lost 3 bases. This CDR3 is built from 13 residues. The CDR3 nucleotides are TGTGCCAGCAGCCGGGACAGCTACAATGAGCAGTTCTTC. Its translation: CASSRDSYNEQFF.

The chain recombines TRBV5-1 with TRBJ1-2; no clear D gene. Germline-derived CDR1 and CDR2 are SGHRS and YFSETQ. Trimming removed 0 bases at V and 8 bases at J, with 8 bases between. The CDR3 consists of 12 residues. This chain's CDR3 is CASSLDIQGYTF. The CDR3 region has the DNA TGCGCCAGCAGCTTGGACATTCAGGGCTACACCTTC.

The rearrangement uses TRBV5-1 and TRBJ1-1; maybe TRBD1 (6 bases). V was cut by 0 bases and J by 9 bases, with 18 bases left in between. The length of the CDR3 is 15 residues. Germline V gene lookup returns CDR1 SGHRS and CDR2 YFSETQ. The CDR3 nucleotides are TGCGCCAGCAGCTTGGACAGGGACAATGAAGGGAAAGCTTTCTTT. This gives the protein CASSLDRDNEGKAFF.

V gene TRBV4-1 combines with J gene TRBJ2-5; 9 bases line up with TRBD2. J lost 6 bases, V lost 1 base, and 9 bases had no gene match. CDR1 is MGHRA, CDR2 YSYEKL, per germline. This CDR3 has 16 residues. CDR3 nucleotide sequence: TGCGCCAGCAGCCAAGTCCCGGGACTAGCCCAGCAGACCCAGTACTTC. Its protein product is CASSQVPGLAQQTQYF.

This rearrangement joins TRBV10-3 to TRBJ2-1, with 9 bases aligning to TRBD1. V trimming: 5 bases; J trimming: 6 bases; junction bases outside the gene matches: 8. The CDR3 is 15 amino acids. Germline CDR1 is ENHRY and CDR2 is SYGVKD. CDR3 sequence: CAISSLRTGANEQFF. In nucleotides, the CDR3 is TGTGCCATCAGTTCATTAAGGACAGGGGCCAATGAGCAGTTCTTC.

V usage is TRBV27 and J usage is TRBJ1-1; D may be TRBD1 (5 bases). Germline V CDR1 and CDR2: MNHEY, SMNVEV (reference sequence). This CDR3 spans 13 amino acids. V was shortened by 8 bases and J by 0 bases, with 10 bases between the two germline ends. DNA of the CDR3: TGTGCCAGCGGCCTGACAGTGAACACTGAAGCTTTCTTT. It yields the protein CASGLTVNTEAFF.